The rows below give T cell receptor beta chains drawn from one sample of a study of OX40 agonist ivuxolimab in advanced cancers. Assay used: immunoSEQ multiplex PCR; TCRdb lists only in-frame clones, some missing. The top ten clones hold about 4.7% of a sample with 85,000 to 100,000 clones, about 89% of them seen once. Sequences were derived from CD4+ or CD8+ T cells sorted from blood, sampled in a trial of the OX40 agonist ivuxolimab. The source of these receptors is an adult with an advanced solid tumor such as melanoma, head and neck, liver or kidney cancer. The conserved cysteine and the conserved F or W are not part of the CDR3 here.

v_gene: TRBV18; len: 12; CDR3aa: ASSLRAMNTEAF
v_gene: TRBV11-2; len: 14; CDR3aa: ASSLSVPGRDTEAF
v_gene: TRBV5-1; len: 18; CDR3aa: ASSLLAGQAASESYNEQF
v_gene: TRBV29-1; len: 12; CDR3aa: SVEGRSSTDTQY
v_gene: TRBV7-2; len: 12; CDR3aa: ASSPEQGGNTIY
v_gene: TRBV19; len: 13; CDR3aa: ASSPQAGHFNEQF
v_gene: TRBV19; len: 12; CDR3aa: ATSSVGGGYEQY
v_gene: TRBV5-4; len: 13; CDR3aa: ASSPGLAVSYEQY
v_gene: TRBV4-1; len: 12; CDR3aa: ASSQGEIHYGYT
v_gene: TRBV6-1; len: 12; CDR3aa: ASSERGMNTEAF
v_gene: TRBV5-4; len: 13; CDR3aa: ASRPGGADYNEQF
v_gene: TRBV7-3; len: 13; CDR3aa: ASRTSGRAQETQY
v_gene: TRBV10-2; len: 13; CDR3aa: ASSEGQGADNEQF
v_gene: TRBV7-9; len: 13; CDR3aa: ASSLSSGTHNEQY
v_gene: TRBV5-1; len: 10; CDR3aa: ASSIIHNEQF
v_gene: TRBV18; len: 9; CDR3aa: ASSPSHEQY
v_gene: TRBV5-4; len: 11; CDR3aa: ASSRQGVYGYT
v_gene: TRBV29-1; len: 11; CDR3aa: SVERDRNTEAF
v_gene: TRBV7-9; len: 13; CDR3aa: ASGSGSSYNSPLH
v_gene: TRBV6-5; len: 14; CDR3aa: ASSYHPRTSGNTIY
v_gene: TRBV6-1; len: 13; CDR3aa: ASSPNPGGSEKLF
v_gene: TRBV7-2; len: 13; CDR3aa: ASSEEGGLAYGYT
v_gene: TRBV5-4; len: 14; CDR3aa: ASSLSGGTTNEKLF
v_gene: TRBV6-6; len: 12; CDR3aa: ASKLGQGFYEQY
v_gene: TRBV7-6; len: 14; CDR3aa: ASSLQGLATNEKLF
v_gene: TRBV4-1; len: 12; CDR3aa: ASSQVGLAYEQY
v_gene: TRBV5-1; len: 14; CDR3aa: ASSPLGLAGGGEQF
v_gene: TRBV7-2; len: 12; CDR3aa: ASSFGSINYGYT
v_gene: TRBV5-1; len: 13; CDR3aa: ASSLFTGKEETQY
v_gene: TRBV27; len: 9; CDR3aa: ASRGRYEQY
v_gene: TRBV30; len: 12; CDR3aa: AWSPSSYNSPLH
v_gene: TRBV9; len: 13; CDR3aa: ASSVLAGNGETQY
v_gene: TRBV7-2; len: 13; CDR3aa: ASSLELAGYNEQF
v_gene: TRBV13; len: 14; CDR3aa: ASSLLDSGVYNEQF
v_gene: TRBV29-1; len: 11; CDR3aa: SVEGLAKNIQY
v_gene: TRBV7-2; len: 13; CDR3aa: ASSPGTENNQPQH
v_gene: TRBV6-1; len: 13; CDR3aa: ASSEGDRGWNGYT
v_gene: TRBV11-1; len: 13; CDR3aa: ASSWGLAGAYEQY
v_gene: TRBV7-9; len: 12; CDR3aa: ASSRTGEGEKLF
v_gene: TRBV7-2; len: 12; CDR3aa: ASSSQPGSYEQY
v_gene: TRBV5-6; len: 12; CDR3aa: ASSSPPGANVLT
v_gene: TRBV30; len: 13; CDR3aa: ASNLGRESSGELF
v_gene: TRBV11-3; len: 15; CDR3aa: ASSSNFDSLSGNTIY
v_gene: TRBV6-1; len: 14; CDR3aa: ASSDPGQGARNEQY
v_gene: TRBV5-6; len: 14; CDR3aa: ASSLAQGLTNTEAF
v_gene: TRBV7-9; len: 12; CDR3aa: ASSPGQGQETQY
v_gene: TRBV10-3; len: 11; CDR3aa: AIALGQGYGYT
v_gene: TRBV7-3; len: 12; CDR3aa: ASSLTSRAETQY
v_gene: TRBV7-9; len: 11; CDR3aa: ASRPTGGNEQF
v_gene: TRBV7-2; len: 12; CDR3aa: ASSGDITNTEAF
v_gene: TRBV28; len: 13; CDR3aa: ASSLQGWATDTQY
v_gene: TRBV11-3; len: 14; CDR3aa: ASSLGVRQGTGELF
v_gene: TRBV27; len: 14; CDR3aa: ASSLSAPGTTDTQY